Given below is one T cell receptor (beta chain) in context. Trimming removed 4 bases at V and 0 bases at J, with 17 bases between. Germline V CDR1 and CDR2: SGHTS, YDEGEE. The CDR3 runs 18 residues. These data originate in a study of shared clonotypes between healthy human individuals. For every subset, genomic DNA was evenly distributed across several immunoSEQ plates. Profiled with immunoSEQ multiplex PCR; TCRdb holds only in-frame clones, not every one. The sample yields 400,000 to 550,000 clones, 79% seen once. What was sequenced was PBMCs. The TCR comes from a woman aged 40 to 49 in good health. Some clones in this sample may be carry-over from other donors' samples. The chain employs TRBV5-8 and TRBJ2-6; perhaps D is TRBD1 or TRBD2 (5 bases each). The CDR3 protein is CASSHTRGSFSGANVLTF. The CDR3 nucleotides are TGTGCCAGCAGCCATACTAGGGGTAGTTTCTCTGGGGCCAACGTCCTGACTTTC.